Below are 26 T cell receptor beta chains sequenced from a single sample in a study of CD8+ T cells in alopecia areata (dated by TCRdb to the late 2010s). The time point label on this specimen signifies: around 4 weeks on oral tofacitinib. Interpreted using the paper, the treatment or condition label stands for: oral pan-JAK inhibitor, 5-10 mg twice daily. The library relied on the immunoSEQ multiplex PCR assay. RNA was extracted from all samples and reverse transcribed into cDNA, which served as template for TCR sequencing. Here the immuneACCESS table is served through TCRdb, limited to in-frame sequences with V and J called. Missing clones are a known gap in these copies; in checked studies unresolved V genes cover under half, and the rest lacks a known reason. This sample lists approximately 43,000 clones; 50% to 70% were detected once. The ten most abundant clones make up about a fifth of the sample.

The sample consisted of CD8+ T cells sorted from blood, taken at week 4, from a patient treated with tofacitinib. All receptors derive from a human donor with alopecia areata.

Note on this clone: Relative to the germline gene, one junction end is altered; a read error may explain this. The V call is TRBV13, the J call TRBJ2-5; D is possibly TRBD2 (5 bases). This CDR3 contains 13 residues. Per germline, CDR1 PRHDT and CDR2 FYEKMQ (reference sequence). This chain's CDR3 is CASSLGLKETQYF. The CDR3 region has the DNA TGTGCCAGCAGCCTAGGACTCAAAGAGACCCAGTACTTC.

The CDR3: CAWSDGQNTEAFF. For the CDR3, the DNA is TGTGCCTGGTCCGACGGGCAGAACACTGAAGCTTTCTTT. V usage is TRBV30 and J usage is TRBJ1-1; D not resolved. Germline V gene lookup returns CDR1 GTSNPN and CDR2 SVGIG (reference sequence). This CDR3 has 13 amino acids. The ends were cut back, 5 bases at V and 1 base at J, with 11 bases in the middle.

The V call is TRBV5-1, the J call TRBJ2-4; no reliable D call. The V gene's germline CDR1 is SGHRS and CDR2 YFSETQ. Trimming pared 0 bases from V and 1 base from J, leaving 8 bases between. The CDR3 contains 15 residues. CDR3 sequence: CASSLERAAKNIQYF. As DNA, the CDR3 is TGCGCCAGCAGCTTGGAAAGGGCGGCCAAAAACATTCAGTACTTC.

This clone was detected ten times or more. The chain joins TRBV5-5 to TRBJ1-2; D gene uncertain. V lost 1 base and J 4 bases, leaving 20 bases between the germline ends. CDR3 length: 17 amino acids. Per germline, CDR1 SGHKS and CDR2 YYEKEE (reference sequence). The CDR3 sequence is CASSLSSKSSGGYGYTF. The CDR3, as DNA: TGTGCCAGCAGCTTGTCTAGTAAGTCCTCGGGAGGCTATGGCTACACCTTC.

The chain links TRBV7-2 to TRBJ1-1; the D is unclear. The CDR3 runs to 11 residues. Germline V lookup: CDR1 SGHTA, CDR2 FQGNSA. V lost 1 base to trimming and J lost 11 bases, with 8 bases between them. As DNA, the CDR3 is TGTGCCAGCAGCTTAGGGGTTCGGGCTTTCTTT. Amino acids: CASSLGVRAFF.

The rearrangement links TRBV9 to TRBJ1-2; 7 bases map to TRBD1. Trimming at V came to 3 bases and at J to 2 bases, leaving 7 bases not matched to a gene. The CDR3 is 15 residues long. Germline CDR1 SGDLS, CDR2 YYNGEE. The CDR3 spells CASSETGTANYGYTF. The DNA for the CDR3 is TGTGCCAGCAGCGAAACCGGGACAGCAAACTATGGCTACACCTTC.

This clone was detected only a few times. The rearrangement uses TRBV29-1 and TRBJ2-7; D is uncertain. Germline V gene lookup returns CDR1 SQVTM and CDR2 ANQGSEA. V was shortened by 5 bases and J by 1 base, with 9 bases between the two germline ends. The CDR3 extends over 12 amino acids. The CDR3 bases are TGCAGCGTTTTAGTCATGTCCTACGAGCAGTACTTC. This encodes CSVLVMSYEQYF.

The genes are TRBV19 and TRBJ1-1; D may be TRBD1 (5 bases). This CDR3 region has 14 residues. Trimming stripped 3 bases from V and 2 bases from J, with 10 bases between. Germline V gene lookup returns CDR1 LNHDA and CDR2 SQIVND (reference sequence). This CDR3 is CASSIGTANTEAFF. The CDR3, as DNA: TGTGCCAGTAGTATCGGGACGGCCAACACTGAAGCTTTCTTT.

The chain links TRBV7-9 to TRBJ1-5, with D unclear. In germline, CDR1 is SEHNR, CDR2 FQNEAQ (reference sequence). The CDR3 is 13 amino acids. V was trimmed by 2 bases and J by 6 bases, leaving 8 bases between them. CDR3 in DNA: TGTGCCAGCAGCTTAAGTCCATCTCAGCCCCAGCATTTT. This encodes CASSLSPSQPQHF.

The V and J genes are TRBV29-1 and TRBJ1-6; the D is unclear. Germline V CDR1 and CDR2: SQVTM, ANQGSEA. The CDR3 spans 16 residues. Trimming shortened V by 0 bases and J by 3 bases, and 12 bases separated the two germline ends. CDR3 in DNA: TGCAGCGTTGAAGATCAACGGCTGTTCTATAATTCACCCCTCCACTTT. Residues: CSVEDQRLFYNSPLHF. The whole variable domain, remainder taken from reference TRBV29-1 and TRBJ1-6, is SAVISQKPSRDICQRGTSLTIQCQVDSQVTMMFWYRQQPGQSLTLIATANQGSEATYESGFVIDKFPISRPNLTFSTLTVSNMSPEDSSIYLCSVEDQRLFYNSPLHFGNGTRLTVT.

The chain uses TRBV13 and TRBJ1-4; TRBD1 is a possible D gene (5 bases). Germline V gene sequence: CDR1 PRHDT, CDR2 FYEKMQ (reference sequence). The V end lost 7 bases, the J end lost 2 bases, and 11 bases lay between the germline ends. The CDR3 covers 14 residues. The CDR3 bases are TGTGCCAGCAAGGGGAGGTCGACTAATGAAAAACTGTTTTTT. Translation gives CASKGRSTNEKLFF.

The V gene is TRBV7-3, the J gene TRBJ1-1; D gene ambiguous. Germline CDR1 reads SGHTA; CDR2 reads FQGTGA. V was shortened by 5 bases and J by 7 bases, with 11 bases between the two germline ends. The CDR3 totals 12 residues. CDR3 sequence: CASSADGNEAFF. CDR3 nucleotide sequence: TGTGCCAGCAGCGCGGACGGAAATGAAGCTTTCTTT.

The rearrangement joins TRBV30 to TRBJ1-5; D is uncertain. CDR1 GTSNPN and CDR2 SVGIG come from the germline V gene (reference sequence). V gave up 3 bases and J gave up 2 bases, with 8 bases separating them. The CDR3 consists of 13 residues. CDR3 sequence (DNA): TGTGCCTGGAGCCATGACGGCAATCAGCCCCAGCATTTT. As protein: CAWSHDGNQPQHF.

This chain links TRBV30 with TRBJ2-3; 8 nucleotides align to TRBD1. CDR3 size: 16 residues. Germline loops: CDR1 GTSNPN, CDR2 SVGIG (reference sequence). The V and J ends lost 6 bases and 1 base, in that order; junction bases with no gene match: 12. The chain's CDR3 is CACQTVDRDGTDTQYF. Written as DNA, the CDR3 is TGTGCCTGTCAAACGGTGGACAGGGACGGCACAGATACGCAGTATTTT.

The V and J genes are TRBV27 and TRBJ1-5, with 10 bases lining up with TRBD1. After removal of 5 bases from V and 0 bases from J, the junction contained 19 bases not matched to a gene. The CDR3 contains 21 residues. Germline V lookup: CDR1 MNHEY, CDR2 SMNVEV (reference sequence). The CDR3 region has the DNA TGTGCCAGCAGTCCCACCCCCCACCGGGACAGGGGACCTTATAGCAATCAGCCCCAGCATTTT. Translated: CASSPTPHRDRGPYSNQPQHF.

CDR3 protein: CAWEGSNYGYTF. Here the CDR3 DNA reads TGTGCCTGGGAAGGATCTAACTATGGCTACACCTTC. This chain uses TRBV30 with TRBJ1-2; D gene uncertain. The ends were cut back, 5 bases at V and 0 bases at J, with 7 bases in the middle. Germline CDR1 GTSNPN, CDR2 SVGIG (reference sequence). The CDR3 covers 12 residues.

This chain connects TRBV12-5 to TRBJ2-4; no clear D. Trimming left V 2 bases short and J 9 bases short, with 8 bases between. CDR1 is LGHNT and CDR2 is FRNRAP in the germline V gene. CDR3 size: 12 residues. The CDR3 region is CASGLSLGIQYF. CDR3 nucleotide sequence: TGTGCTAGTGGTTTGAGTCTTGGCATTCAGTACTTC. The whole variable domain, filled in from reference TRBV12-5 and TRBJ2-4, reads DARVTQTPRHKVTEMGQEVTMRCQPILGHNTVFWYRQTMMQGLELLAYFRNRAPLDDSGMPKDRFSAEMPDATLATLKIQPSEPRDSAVYFCASGLSLGIQYFGAGTRLSVL.

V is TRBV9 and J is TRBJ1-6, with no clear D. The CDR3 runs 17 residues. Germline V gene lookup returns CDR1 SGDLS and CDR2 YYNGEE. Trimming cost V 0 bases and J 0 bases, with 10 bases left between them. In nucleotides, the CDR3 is TGTGCCAGCAGCGTAGCACATTCGAGCTCCTATAATTCACCCCTCCACTTT. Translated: CASSVAHSSSYNSPLHF.

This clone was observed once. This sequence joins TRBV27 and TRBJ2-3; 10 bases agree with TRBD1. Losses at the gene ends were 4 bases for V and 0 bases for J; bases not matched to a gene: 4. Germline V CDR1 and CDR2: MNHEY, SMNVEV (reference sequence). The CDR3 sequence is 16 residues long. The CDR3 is CASSSRQGASTDTQYF. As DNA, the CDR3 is TGTGCCAGCAGTTCCCGACAGGGGGCTAGCACAGATACGCAGTATTTT.

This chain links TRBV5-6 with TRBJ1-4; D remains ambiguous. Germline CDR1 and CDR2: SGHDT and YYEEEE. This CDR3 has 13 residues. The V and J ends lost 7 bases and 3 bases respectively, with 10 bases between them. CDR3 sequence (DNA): TGTGCCAGCGCGCTGAGTGCTAATGAAAAACTGTTTTTT. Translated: CASALSANEKLFF.

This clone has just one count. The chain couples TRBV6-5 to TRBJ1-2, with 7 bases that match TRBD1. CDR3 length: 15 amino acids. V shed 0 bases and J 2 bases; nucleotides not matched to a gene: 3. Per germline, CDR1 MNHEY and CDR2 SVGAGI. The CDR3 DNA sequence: TGTGCCAGCAGTTACTCTCGACAGGGAAACTATGGCTACACCTTC. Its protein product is CASSYSRQGNYGYTF.

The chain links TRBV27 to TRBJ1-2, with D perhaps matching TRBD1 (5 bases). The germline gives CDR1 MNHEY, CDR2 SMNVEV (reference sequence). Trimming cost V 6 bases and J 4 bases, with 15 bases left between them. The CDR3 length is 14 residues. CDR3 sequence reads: CASSRTAGVYGYTF. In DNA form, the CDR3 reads TGTGCCAGCAGCCGCACGGCGGGGGTCTATGGCTACACCTTC.

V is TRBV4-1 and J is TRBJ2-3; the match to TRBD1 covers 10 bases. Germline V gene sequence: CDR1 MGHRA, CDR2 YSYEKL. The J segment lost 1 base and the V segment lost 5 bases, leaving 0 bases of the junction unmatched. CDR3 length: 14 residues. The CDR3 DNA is TGCGCCAGCAGCGGGACAGGGGGCACAGATACGCAGTATTTT. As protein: CASSGTGGTDTQYF.

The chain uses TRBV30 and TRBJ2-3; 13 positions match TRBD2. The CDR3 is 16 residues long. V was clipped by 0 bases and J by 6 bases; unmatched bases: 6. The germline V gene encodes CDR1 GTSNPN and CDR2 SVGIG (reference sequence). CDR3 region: CAWSVLGGLAGDTQYF. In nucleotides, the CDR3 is TGTGCCTGGAGTGTACTAGGGGGACTAGCGGGGGATACGCAGTATTTT.

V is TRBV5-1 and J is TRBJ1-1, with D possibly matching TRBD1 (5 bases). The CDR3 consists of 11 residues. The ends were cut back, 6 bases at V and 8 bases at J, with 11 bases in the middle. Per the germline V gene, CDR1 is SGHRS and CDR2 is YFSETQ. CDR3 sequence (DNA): TGCGCCAGCACCCGGGCAGGGGAAGCTTTCTTT. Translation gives CASTRAGEAFF.

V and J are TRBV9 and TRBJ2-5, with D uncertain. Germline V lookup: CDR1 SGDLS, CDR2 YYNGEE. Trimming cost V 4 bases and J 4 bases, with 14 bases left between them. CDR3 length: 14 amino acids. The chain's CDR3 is CASSPARRVETQYF. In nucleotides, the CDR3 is TGTGCCAGCAGCCCGGCAAGACGGGTAGAGACCCAGTACTTC.